The source of this T cell receptor beta chain is a study of cytomegalovirus exposure and HLA in healthy donors. Study-wide findings and caveats: Diagnosis of cytomegalovirus status made by the classifier reportedly showed high specificity and sensitivity. The authors listed 150 to 200 TCR beta chains as cytomegalovirus-associated. In vitro confirmation showed a few CMV-associated chains to be CMV antigen specific.

Sequenced by immunoSEQ multiplex PCR; TCRdb stores in-frame clones only, minus some. The sample lists some 150,000 clones, 90% seen once, with around 6% in the top ten. Regarding this clone: No antigen is known for it.

The donors were part of the roughly 120-subject validation cohort, which stood apart from the roughly 670-subject first cohort. Trimming stripped 8 bases from V and 3 bases from J, with 20 bases between. The CDR3 extends over 15 amino acids. In germline, CDR1 is MNHNS, CDR2 SASEGT. The V and J genes are TRBV6-1 and TRBJ2-7; a weak D match, TRBD2 (6 bases). Input material: PBMCs. This TCR came from a woman in her thirties in good health and CMV-seropositive. The CDR3 sequence is CASLTGPSGDYEQYF. In nucleotides, the CDR3 is TGTGCCAGCCTAACCGGGCCTTCGGGGGACTACGAGCAGTACTTC.